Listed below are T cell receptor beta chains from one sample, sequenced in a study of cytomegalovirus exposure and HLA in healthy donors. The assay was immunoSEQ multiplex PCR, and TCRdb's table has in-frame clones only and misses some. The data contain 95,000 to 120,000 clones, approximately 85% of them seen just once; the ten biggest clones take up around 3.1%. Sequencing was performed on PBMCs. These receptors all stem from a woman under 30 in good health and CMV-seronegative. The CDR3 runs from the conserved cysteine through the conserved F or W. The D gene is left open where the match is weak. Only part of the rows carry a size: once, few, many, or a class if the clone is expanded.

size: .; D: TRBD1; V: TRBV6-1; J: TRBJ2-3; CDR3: CASSEDRGWGDTQYF; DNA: TGTGCCAGCAGTGAGGACAGGGGATGGGGGGATACGCAGTATTTT
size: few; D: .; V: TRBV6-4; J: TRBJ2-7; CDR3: CASSESGGASSYEQYF; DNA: TGTGCCAGCAGTGAGAGTGGCGGGGCGAGCTCCTACGAGCAGTACTTC
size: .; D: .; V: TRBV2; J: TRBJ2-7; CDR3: CASSKGGNEQYF; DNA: TGTGCCAGCTCCAAGGGAGGAAACGAGCAGTACTTC
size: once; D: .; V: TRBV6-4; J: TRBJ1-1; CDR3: CASRETPGGAEAFF; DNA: TGTGCCAGCAGGGAAACCCCCGGAGGGGCTGAAGCTTTCTTT
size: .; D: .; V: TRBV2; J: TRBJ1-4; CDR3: CASRPTEVFEKLFF; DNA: TGTGCCAGCAGACCAACTGAGGTTTTTGAAAAACTGTTTTTT
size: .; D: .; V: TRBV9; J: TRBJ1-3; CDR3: CASSGVTSGNTIYF; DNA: TGTGCCAGCAGCGGAGTTACCTCTGGAAACACCATATATTTT
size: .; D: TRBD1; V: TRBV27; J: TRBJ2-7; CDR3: CASNSGQGYEQYF; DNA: TGTGCCAGCAATTCAGGACAGGGCTACGAGCAGTACTTC
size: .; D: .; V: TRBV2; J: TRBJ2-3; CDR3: CASSEGMRIGTDTQYF; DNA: TGTGCCAGCAGTGAAGGGATGAGGATCGGCACAGATACGCAGTATTTT
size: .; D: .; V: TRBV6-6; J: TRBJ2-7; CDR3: CASSYSMPQVYEQYF; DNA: TGTGCCAGCAGTTACTCGATGCCTCAGGTCTACGAGCAGTACTTC
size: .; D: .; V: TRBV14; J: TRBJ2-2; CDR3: CASSQDWWRSTGELFF; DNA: TGTGCCAGCAGCCAAGATTGGTGGAGGAGCACCGGGGAGCTGTTTTTT
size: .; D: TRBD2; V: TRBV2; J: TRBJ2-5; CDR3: CASSPSGGGGETQYF; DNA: TGTGCCAGCAGTCCTAGCGGGGGAGGTGGGGAGACCCAGTACTTC
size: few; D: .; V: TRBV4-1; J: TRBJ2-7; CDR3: CASSQAVGEEQYF; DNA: TGCGCCAGCAGCCAAGCGGTGGGAGAAGAGCAGTACTTC
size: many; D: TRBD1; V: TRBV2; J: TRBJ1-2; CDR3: CATETGTNGYTF; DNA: TGTGCCACCGAGACAGGGACAAATGGCTACACCTTC
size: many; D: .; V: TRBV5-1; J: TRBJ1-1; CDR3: CASSFFFGELNTEAFF; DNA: TGCGCCAGCAGCTTTTTTTTTGGGGAGCTGAACACTGAAGCTTTCTTT
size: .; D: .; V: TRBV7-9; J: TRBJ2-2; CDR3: CASSSPQGSNTGELFF; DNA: TGTGCCAGCAGCTCGCCCCAGGGCTCGAACACCGGGGAGCTGTTTTTT
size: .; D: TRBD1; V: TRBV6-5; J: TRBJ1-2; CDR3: CASSPRQGGFYGYTF; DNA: TGTGCCAGCAGTCCCCGACAGGGAGGTTTCTATGGCTACACCTTC
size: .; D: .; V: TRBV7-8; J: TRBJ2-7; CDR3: CASSSEGLMPYEQYF; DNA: TGTGCCAGCAGCTCAGAGGGACTTATGCCCTACGAGCAGTACTTC
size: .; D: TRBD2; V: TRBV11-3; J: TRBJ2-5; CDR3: CASSSTSSSGGAGETQYF; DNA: TGTGCCAGCAGCTCGACCAGTTCTAGCGGGGGGGCCGGGGAGACCCAGTACTTC
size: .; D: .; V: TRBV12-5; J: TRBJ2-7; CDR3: CASGLVQPGGRYEQYF; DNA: TGTGCTAGTGGTTTGGTACAGCCAGGGGGGCGCTACGAGCAGTACTTC
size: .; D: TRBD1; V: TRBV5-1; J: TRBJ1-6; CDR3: CASSLETGRNSPLHF; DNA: TGCGCCAGCAGCTTGGAGACAGGGCGTAATTCACCCCTCCACTTT
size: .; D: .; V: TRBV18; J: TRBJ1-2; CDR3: CASSPKTVLDGYTF; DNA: TGTGCCAGCTCACCCAAGACAGTTTTGGATGGCTACACCTTC
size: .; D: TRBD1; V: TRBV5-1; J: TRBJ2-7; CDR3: CASSLWDRGSYEQYF; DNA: TGCGCCAGCAGCTTGTGGGACAGAGGGTCCTACGAGCAGTACTTC
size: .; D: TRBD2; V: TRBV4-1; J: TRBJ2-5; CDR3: CASKPGLAAKETQYF; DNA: TGCGCCAGCAAACCGGGACTAGCGGCAAAAGAGACCCAGTACTTC
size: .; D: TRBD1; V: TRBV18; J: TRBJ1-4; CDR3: CASSPPGTASVGTNEKLFF; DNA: TGTGCCAGCTCACCACCCGGGACAGCGTCCGTTGGCACTAATGAAAAACTGTTTTTT
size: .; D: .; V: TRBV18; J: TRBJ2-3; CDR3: CASSPPSSTDTQYF; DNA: TGTGCCAGCTCACCTCCTTCTAGCACAGATACGCAGTATTTT
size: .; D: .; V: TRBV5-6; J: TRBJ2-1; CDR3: CASSFQAGATRNEQFF; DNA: TGTGCCAGCAGCTTTCAAGCGGGCGCGACCCGCAATGAGCAGTTCTTC
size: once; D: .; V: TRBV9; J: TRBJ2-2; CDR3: CASSVGEGRTGELFF; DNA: TGTGCCAGCAGCGTAGGCGAGGGTAGAACCGGGGAGCTGTTTTTT
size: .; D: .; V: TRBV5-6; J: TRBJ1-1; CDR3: CASSLFRLNTEAFF; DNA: TGTGCCAGCAGCTTATTCAGATTGAACACTGAAGCTTTCTTT
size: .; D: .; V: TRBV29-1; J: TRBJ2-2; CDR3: CSVQGGDTGELFF; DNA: TGCAGCGTACAGGGTGGCGACACCGGGGAGCTGTTTTTT
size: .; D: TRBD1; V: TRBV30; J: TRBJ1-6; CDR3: CAWSGQGNSPLHF; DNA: TGTGCCTGGTCGGGACAGGGTAATTCACCCCTCCACTTT
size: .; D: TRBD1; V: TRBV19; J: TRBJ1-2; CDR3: CASSVGQASGGYTF; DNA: TGTGCCAGTAGTGTGGGACAGGCCTCGGGTGGCTACACCTTC
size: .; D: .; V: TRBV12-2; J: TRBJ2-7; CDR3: CASRLGWGRGLYEQYF; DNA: TGTGCAAGTCGCTTAGGCTGGGGCAGGGGGCTCTACGAGCAGTACTTC
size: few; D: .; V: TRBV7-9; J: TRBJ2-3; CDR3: CASSFHSKTGRTDTQYF; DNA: TGTGCCAGCAGCTTCCACTCCAAGACGGGGAGGACAGATACGCAGTATTTT
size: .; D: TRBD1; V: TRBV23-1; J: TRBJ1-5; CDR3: CASSPTGGNQPQHF; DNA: TGCGCCAGCAGTCCTACAGGGGGCAATCAGCCCCAGCATTTT
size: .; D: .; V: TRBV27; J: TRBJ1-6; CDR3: CASMKYDSNSPLHF; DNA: TGTGCCAGCATGAAGTACGACTCCAATTCACCCCTCCACTTT
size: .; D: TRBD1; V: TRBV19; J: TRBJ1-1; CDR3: CASSLDRGTEAFF; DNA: TGTGCCAGTAGCCTGGACAGGGGCACTGAAGCTTTCTTT
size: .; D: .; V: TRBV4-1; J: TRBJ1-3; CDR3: CASSLSGLPRNTIYF; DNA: TGCGCCAGCAGCCTAAGCGGCCTACCCCGAAACACCATATATTTT
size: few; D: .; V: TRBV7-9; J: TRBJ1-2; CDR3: CASSEGGNYGYTF; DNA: TGTGCCAGCAGCGAGGGCGGGAACTATGGCTACACCTTC
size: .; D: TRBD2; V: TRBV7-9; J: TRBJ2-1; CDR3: CASSSTRGGTSKGNEQFF; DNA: TGTGCCAGCAGCTCGACCCGTGGCGGGACTAGTAAGGGTAATGAGCAGTTCTTC
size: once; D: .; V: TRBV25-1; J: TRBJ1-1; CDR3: CASSDIAGGQGASAFF; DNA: TGTGCCAGCAGTGATATAGCGGGGGGCCAAGGTGCATCAGCTTTCTTT
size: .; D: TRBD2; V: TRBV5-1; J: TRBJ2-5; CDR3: CASNTEVAGASETQYF; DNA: TGCGCCAGCAACACCGAGGTAGCGGGGGCCTCGGAGACCCAGTACTTC
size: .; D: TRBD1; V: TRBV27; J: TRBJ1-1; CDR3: CASSTGTGGLGYTEAFF; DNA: TGTGCCAGCAGTACCGGGACAGGGGGATTAGGGTACACTGAAGCTTTCTTT
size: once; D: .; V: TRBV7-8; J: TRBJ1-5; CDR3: CASSLGTGNQPQHF; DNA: TGTGCCAGCAGCTTAGGGACGGGGAATCAGCCCCAGCATTTT
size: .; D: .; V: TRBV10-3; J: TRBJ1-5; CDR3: CAINTGPGEPQHF; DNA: TGTGCCATCAATACAGGTCCGGGGGAGCCCCAGCATTTT
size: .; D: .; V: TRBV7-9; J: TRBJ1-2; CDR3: CAPGEESF; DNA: TGTGCCCCTGGTGAGGAAAGCTTC
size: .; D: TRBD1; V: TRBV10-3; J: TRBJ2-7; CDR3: CAIGGYRDRGFDEQYF; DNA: TGTGCCATCGGGGGATACCGGGACAGGGGTTTCGACGAGCAGTACTTC
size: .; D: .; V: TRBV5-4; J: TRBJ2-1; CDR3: CASSPETVNYNEQFF; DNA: TGTGCCAGCAGCCCCGAGACAGTGAATTACAATGAGCAGTTCTTC
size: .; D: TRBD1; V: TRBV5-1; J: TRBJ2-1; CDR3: CASSLVGTGRTEQFF; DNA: TGCGCCAGCAGCTTGGTCGGGACAGGTCGTACTGAGCAGTTCTTC